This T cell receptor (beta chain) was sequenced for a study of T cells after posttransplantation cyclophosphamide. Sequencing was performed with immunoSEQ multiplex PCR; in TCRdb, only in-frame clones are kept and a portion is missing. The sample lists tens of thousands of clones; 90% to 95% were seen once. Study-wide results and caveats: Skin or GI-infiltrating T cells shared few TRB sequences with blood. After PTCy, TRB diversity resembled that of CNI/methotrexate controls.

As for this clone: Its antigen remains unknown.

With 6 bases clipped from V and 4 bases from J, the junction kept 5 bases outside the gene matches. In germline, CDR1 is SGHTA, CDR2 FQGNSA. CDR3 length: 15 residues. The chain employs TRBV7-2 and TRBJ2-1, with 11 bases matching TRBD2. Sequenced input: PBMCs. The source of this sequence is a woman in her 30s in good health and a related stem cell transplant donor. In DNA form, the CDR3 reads TGTGCCAGCAGGGTAGCGGGGGGGCCGTACAATGAGCAGTTCTTC. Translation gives CASRVAGGPYNEQFF.